This passage covers 4 T cell receptor beta chains from one sample sequenced in a study of cytomegalovirus exposure and HLA in healthy donors. The PCR ran on 60 Vbeta and 13 Jbeta primers. Sequenced by immunoSEQ multiplex PCR; TCRdb stores in-frame clones only, minus some. This sample carries 60,000 to 70,000 clones, roughly 75% of them seen once, and the ten largest clones take 7.8%. The sequencing input was PBMCs. These receptors came from a man in his sixties in good health and CMV-seropositive.

The chain links TRBV20-1 to TRBJ1-4; D gene unclear. V was clipped by 6 bases and J by 12 bases, with 14 bases between them. The V gene's germline CDR1 is DFQATT and CDR2 SNEGSKA (reference sequence). The CDR3 contains 11 residues. The CDR3 region is CSANKRDELFF. CDR3 sequence (DNA): TGCAGTGCCAACAAGAGGGATGAACTGTTTTTT.

CDR3 nucleotide sequence: TGTGCCATCAGTGGGGACAGAGAAAAACTGTTTTTT. This translates into CAISGDREKLFF. The chain combines TRBV10-3 with TRBJ1-4, with 7 nucleotides matching TRBD1. Germline-derived CDR1 and CDR2 are ENHRY and SYGVKD. The CDR3 spans 12 residues. The V segment lost 4 bases and the J segment 8 bases; nucleotides outside the gene matches: 1.

This sequence joins TRBV27 and TRBJ2-2; weak D call: TRBD1 (6 bases). From germline, CDR1 is MNHEY and CDR2 SMNVEV (reference sequence). The CDR3 extends over 13 amino acids. V dropped 3 bases and J dropped 6 bases, with 8 bases sitting between them. CDR3 sequence: CASSLKGAGELFF. The CDR3 coding sequence is TGTGCCAGCAGTTTGAAGGGGGCCGGGGAGCTGTTTTTT.

The chain recombines TRBV6-5 with TRBJ2-2; 7 bases align to TRBD1. This CDR3 comprises 14 residues. V lost 6 bases and J lost 4; bases outside the gene matches: 5. The germline V gene has CDR1 MNHEY and CDR2 SVGAGI. The CDR3 nucleotides are TGTGCCAGCAGCCCGACAGGGACCACCGGGGAGCTGTTTTTT. It is translated as CASSPTGTTGELFF.